This T cell receptor beta chain was captured by sequencing in a study of shared clonotypes between healthy human individuals. Per the germline V gene, CDR1 is SGHTA and CDR2 is FQGTGA. V shed 2 bases and J shed 5 bases, with 6 bases lying between them. The CDR3 has 13 residues. Turning to this clone: Its antigen is not known.

Methods used by the authors: ImmunoSEQ yielded junction-only sequences lacking quality scores, so filtering differed. The protocol was immunoSEQ multiplex PCR, while the TCRdb copy is restricted to in-frame clones and leaves out a portion. That table furnishes V, J and clone size, whereas the DNA furnished D and trimming. Found here are roughly 330,000 clones, around 72% of them singletons; the top ten hold 10%. A CD45RA+ naive subset and a CD45RA-negative memory subset were split from CD4+ cells. Study-level findings and limits: Sharing across a handful of donors was seen in around 5% of naive CD4 clonotypes. Lower generation probabilities were found for non-shared clonotypes than for those shared by all four donors.

The source is a young man in good health. The sample taken for sequencing was memory CD4+ T cells sorted from blood. Sample subset: CD45RA-negative fraction. The chain recombines TRBV7-3 with TRBJ2-2; D ambiguous. CDR3 coding DNA: TGTGCCAGCAGCTTATTACAGACCGGGGAGCTGTTTTTT. Translating gives CASSLLQTGELFF.